The 19 T cell receptor beta chains below come from one sample, sequenced in a study of blood T cell repertoires in COVID-19. The table came from immunoSEQ multiplex PCR; TCRdb's copy has only in-frame clones and leaves some out. The sample has some 260,000 clones; 75% to 95% are singletons. Sequences were obtained from PBMCs or T cells enriched from blood (not recorded which). All receptors derive from a woman aged 18 to 35 who had recovered from COVID-19.

The rearrangement links TRBV6-5 to TRBJ1-2; D is possibly TRBD1 (6 bases). The germline V gene encodes CDR1 MNHEY and CDR2 SVGAGI. V lost 8 bases to trimming and J lost 2 bases, with 9 bases between them. The CDR3 loop spans 12 amino acids. Here the CDR3 reads CASPGQNYGYTF. As DNA, the CDR3 is TGTGCCAGCCCTGGACAGAACTATGGCTACACCTTC.

This clone was seen just once. The chain combines TRBV2 with TRBJ1-1; weak D call: TRBD1 (6 bases). The CDR3 covers 17 residues. Trimming removed 7 bases at V and 1 base at J, with 22 bases between. Germline CDR1 reads SNHLY; CDR2 reads FYNNEI. As DNA, the CDR3 is TGTGCCAGCAACCCCCTTGGACAGTTTTTCCAGAACACTGAAGCTTTCTTT. Translating it yields CASNPLGQFFQNTEAFF.

Notes on this clone: One end of the junction is discordant with germline, which a read error may explain. The J gene is TRBJ2-2, the V gene TRBV7-7; D gene ambiguous. CDR1 is SSHAT, CDR2 FNYEAQ, per germline (reference sequence). The CDR3 is 16 amino acids. The CDR3 sequence: CASSRLGVQNTGELFF. The CDR3 nucleotides read TGTGCTAGCAGTCGGTTGGGCGTGCAGAACACCGGGGAGCTGTTTTTT.

The rearrangement joins TRBV28 to TRBJ1-3; maybe TRBD1 (5 bases). The ends were cut back, 6 bases at V and 0 bases at J, with 15 bases in the middle. Germline CDR1 and CDR2: MDHEN and SYDVKM. The CDR3 length is 16 residues. The CDR3 protein is CASSPADSHSGNTIYF. As DNA, the CDR3 is TGTGCCAGCAGCCCCGCCGACAGCCACTCTGGAAACACCATATATTTT.

The chain carries TRBV10-3 and TRBJ1-2; D not resolved. This CDR3 is 14 amino acids long. CDR1 and CDR2 (germline): ENHRY, SYGVKD. The V end lost 0 bases, the J end lost 4 bases, and 9 bases lay between the germline ends. In DNA form, the CDR3 reads TGTGCCATCAGTGAGTCGAGGGATTTCTATGGCTACACCTTC. This translates into CAISESRDFYGYTF.

The V gene is TRBV12-5, the J gene TRBJ2-1; maybe TRBD2 (5 bases). Trimming took off 3 bases at V and 2 bases at J, with 29 bases between the two ends. This CDR3 spans 21 amino acids. Germline CDR1 is LGHNT and CDR2 is FRNRAP. The CDR3 region is CASGFTVLAGRGRPPYNEQFF. Written as DNA, the CDR3 is TGTGCTAGTGGTTTTACGGTCCTTGCAGGTAGAGGGCGACCCCCCTACAATGAGCAGTTCTTC.

The rearrangement uses TRBV11-3 and TRBJ1-1, with 9 bases aligning to TRBD1. J lost 5 bases, V lost 0 bases, and 4 bases had no gene match. There are 15 residues in the CDR3. CDR1 is SGHNT, CDR2 YENEEA, per germline. The CDR3 loop is CASSLDTGGGTEAFF. The CDR3 DNA follows: TGTGCCAGCAGCTTAGATACAGGGGGCGGAACTGAAGCTTTCTTT.

The chain links TRBV9 to TRBJ2-3; 9 bases line up with TRBD2. The germline gives CDR1 SGDLS, CDR2 YYNGEE. The ends lost 3 bases at V and 4 bases at J; junction bases unmatched: 3. The CDR3 runs 14 residues. In DNA form, the CDR3 reads TGTGCCAGCAGCGCAAGGACTAGCGCAGATACGCAGTATTTT. Its protein is CASSARTSADTQYF. Supplemented by reference TRBV9 and TRBJ2-3, the full variable domain reads DSGVTQTPKHLITATGQRVTLRCSPRSGDLSVYWYQQSLDQGLQFLIQYYNGEERAKGNILERFSAQQFPDLHSELNLSSLELGDSALYFCASSARTSADTQYFGPGTRLTVL.

The chain is built from TRBV9 and TRBJ2-1; 8 bases align to TRBD1. Trimming took 3 bases from V and 6 from J; bases not matched to a gene: 8. Germline loops: CDR1 SGDLS, CDR2 YYNGEE. The CDR3 totals 15 residues. CDR3 nucleotides: TGTGCCAGCAGCGACGCCAGGACAGGGTTCAATGAGCAGTTCTTC. Translated: CASSDARTGFNEQFF.

J is TRBJ1-2 and V is TRBV11-2; no definite D call. CDR1 is SGHAT, CDR2 FQNNGV, per germline. The CDR3 is made up of 14 amino acids. V was cut by 8 bases and J by 4 bases, with 17 bases left in between. This CDR3 reads CASRKGPGTYGYTF. The CDR3 DNA sequence: TGTGCCAGCCGAAAAGGCCCGGGAACCTATGGCTACACCTTC.

The chain employs TRBV19 and TRBJ1-6; D unresolved. The V gene's germline CDR1 is LNHDA and CDR2 SQIVND (reference sequence). The CDR3 runs to 14 residues. The ends were cut back, 4 bases at V and 3 bases at J, with 7 bases in the middle. The CDR3 DNA sequence: TGTGCCAGTAGTACCCGGGACTATAATTCACCCCTCCACTTT. Translation gives CASSTRDYNSPLHF.

This sequence joins TRBV9 and TRBJ1-2; D may be TRBD1 (6 bases). The CDR3 runs to 17 residues. The germline V gene has CDR1 SGDLS and CDR2 YYNGEE. Trimming took 1 base from V and 3 from J, leaving 19 bases between them. The CDR3 sequence is CASSVNLLGAQDYGYTF. Here the CDR3 DNA reads TGTGCCAGCAGCGTAAACCTCTTGGGGGCGCAGGACTATGGCTACACCTTC.

The rearrangement uses TRBV19 and TRBJ2-2; 9 positions agree with TRBD1. This CDR3 contains 16 residues. CDR1 and CDR2 from the germline V gene are LNHDA and SQIVND (reference sequence). Trimming took 10 bases from V and 1 from J; bases not matched to a gene: 10. The CDR3 sequence is CATYPVGQGNTGELFF. The CDR3 nucleotides are TGTGCCACTTACCCCGTGGGACAGGGGAACACCGGGGAGCTGTTTTTT.

The chain has TRBV7-2 and TRBJ2-3; D not certain. Trimming removed 3 bases from V and 2 bases from J, with 6 bases in between. The CDR3 contains 13 residues. Germline CDR1 reads SGHTA; CDR2 reads FQGNSA. In nucleotides, the CDR3 is TGTGCCAGCAGCTTCACAAACACAGATACGCAGTATTTT. Translated, it gives CASSFTNTDTQYF.

This clone has a handful of counts. This sequence joins TRBV29-1 and TRBJ1-1; 9 bases map to TRBD1. CDR1 SQVTM and CDR2 ANQGSEA come from the germline V gene. The length of the CDR3 is 14 residues. Trimming at V came to 7 bases and at J to 1 base, leaving 7 bases not matched to a gene. The CDR3 DNA reads as TGCAGCGCTACCCGGGACAGGGAGAACACTGAAGCTTTCTTT. This encodes CSATRDRENTEAFF. Supplemented by reference TRBV29-1 and TRBJ1-1, the full variable domain reads SAVISQKPSRDICQRGTSLTIQCQVDSQVTMMFWYRQQPGQSLTLIATANQGSEATYESGFVIDKFPISRPNLTFSTLTVSNMSPEDSSIYLCSATRDRENTEAFFGQGTRLTVV.

This clone occurred a few times. The V gene is TRBV7-3, the J gene TRBJ2-3; D may be TRBD2 (6 bases). CDR3 length: 15 residues. Germline CDR1 is SGHTA and CDR2 is FQGTGA. V lost 1 base and J 2 bases, leaving 10 bases between the germline ends. The CDR3 reads CASSLMGGLTDTQYF. CDR3 coding DNA: TGTGCCAGCAGCTTAATGGGGGGACTCACAGATACGCAGTATTTT.

This chain links TRBV5-8 with TRBJ1-5, with D uncertain. Between the trimmed V and J ends, which lost 2 bases and 0 bases, there was a span of 9 bases. The CDR3 extends over 15 amino acids. The germline gives CDR1 SGHTS, CDR2 YDEGEE. The chain's CDR3 is CASSFHPSSNQPQHF. Here the CDR3 DNA reads TGTGCCAGCAGCTTTCACCCCAGTAGCAATCAGCCCCAGCATTTT.

The chain employs TRBV2 and TRBJ1-2; weak D call: TRBD1 (6 bases). There are 14 residues in the CDR3. With 2 bases removed from V and 7 bases from J, the gap between germline ends came to 14 bases. Germline V CDR1 and CDR2: SNHLY, FYNNEI. The CDR3 sequence: CASSESRGEFGYTF. CDR3 DNA: TGTGCCAGCAGTGAATCCAGGGGAGAGTTTGGCTACACCTTC.

The J gene is TRBJ1-1, the V gene TRBV2; D is unclear. The V end was cut by 3 bases, the J end by 1 base, with 3 bases between. The CDR3 sequence is 12 residues long. Germline values: CDR1 SNHLY, CDR2 FYNNEI. DNA of the CDR3: TGTGCCAGCAGTGACAGGAACACTGAAGCTTTCTTT. This gives the protein CASSDRNTEAFF.